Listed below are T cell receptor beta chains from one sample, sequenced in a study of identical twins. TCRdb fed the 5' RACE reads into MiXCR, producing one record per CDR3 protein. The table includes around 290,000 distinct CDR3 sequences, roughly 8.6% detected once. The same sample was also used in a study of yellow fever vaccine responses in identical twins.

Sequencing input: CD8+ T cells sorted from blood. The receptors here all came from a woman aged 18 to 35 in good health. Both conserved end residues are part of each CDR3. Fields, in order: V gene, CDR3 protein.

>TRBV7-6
CASTPGEVTYEQYF
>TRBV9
CASSVDLNSGNTIYF
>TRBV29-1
CSVWGSSYEQYF
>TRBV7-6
CASSLDRDNPYEQYF
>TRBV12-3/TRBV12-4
CASSVGQAAETQYF
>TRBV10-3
CAIFTGGTDTQYF
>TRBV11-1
CASSPTGTSHWVPTDTQYF
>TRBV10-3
CAISDPSGRLNNEQFF
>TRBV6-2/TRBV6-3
CASSYLRTSGNLYEQYF
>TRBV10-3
CAAGQSRTDTQYF
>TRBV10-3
CAISELGLAGVETQYF
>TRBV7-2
CASSLWSQGQPRTSGETYEQYF